This entry describes one TCR beta chain. The record originates from a study of blood T cell repertoires in COVID-19. About the research overall: Acute-phase and convalescent COVID-19 samples originated in the United States, Italy and Spain.

Sequencing used immunoSEQ multiplex PCR; TCRdb keeps in-frame clones, though not all of them. Of some 59,000 clones listed, around 77% are singletons. The CDR3 runs 16 residues. The germline CDR1 and CDR2 sequences are MNHNS and SASEGT. J lost 8 bases, V lost 1 base, and 10 bases had no gene match. The chain couples TRBV6-1 to TRBJ2-2, with 7 nucleotides matching TRBD1. Sequenced: peripheral blood. The sequence was obtained from a man older than 75 with active or convalescent COVID-19. In nucleotides, the CDR3 is TGTGCCAGCAGTGAAGGGGGCCTAAGGGGGCTTGGGGAGCTGTTTTTT. Translating gives CASSEGGLRGLGELFF.